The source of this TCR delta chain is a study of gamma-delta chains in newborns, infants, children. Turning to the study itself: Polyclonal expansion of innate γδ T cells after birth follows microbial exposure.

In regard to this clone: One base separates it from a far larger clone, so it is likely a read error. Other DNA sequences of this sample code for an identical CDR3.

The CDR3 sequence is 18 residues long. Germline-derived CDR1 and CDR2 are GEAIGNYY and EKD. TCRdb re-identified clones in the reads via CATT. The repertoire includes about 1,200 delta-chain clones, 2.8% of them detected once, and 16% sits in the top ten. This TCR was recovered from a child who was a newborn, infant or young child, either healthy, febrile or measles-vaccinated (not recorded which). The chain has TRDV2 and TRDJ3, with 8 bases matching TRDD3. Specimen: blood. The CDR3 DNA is TGTGCCTGTGACACTGGGGGATTCGGCTCCTGGGACACCCGACAGATGTTCTTC. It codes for CACDTGGFGSWDTRQMFF.